The sample holds one count of the clone carrying this TCR beta chain. Its antigen is not identified. CDR1 and CDR2 (germline): LGHNA, YNFKEQ. This CDR3 has 14 residues. Trimming removed 2 bases at V and 4 bases at J, with 9 bases between. This table comes from immunoSEQ multiplex PCR, and its TCRdb copy is limited to in-frame clones, with some not included. This table has some 200,000 clones, approximately 89% appearing once. The data belong to a study of T cell responses to AZD1222 COVID-19 vaccine. Broader study findings: Scientists sampled the repertoires only once the peak T cell response had passed.

The sample here was peripheral blood, taken 28 days after the second AZD1222 dose. This rearrangement joins TRBV4-2 to TRBJ2-1; D is undetermined. The sequence derives from an adult who received the AZD1222 COVID-19 vaccine. The CDR3 sequence: CASSQLRAYNEQFF. The CDR3 region has the DNA TGTGCCAGCAGCCAATTACGGGCGTACAATGAGCAGTTCTTC.